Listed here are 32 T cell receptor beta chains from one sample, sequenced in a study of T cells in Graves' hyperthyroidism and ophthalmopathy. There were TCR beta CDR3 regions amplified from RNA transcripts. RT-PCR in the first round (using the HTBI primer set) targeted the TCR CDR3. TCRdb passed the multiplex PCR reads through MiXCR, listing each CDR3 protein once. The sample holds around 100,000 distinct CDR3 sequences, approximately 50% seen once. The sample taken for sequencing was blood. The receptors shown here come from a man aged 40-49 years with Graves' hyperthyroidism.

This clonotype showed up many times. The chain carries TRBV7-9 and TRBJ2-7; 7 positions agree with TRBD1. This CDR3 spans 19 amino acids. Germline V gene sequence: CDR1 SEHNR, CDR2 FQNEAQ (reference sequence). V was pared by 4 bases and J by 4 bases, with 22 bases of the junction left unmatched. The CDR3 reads CASSYTTGEAAPLRYEQYF. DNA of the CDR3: TGTGCCAGCAGCTACACTACAGGGGAAGCGGCCCCCCTACGGTACGAGCAGTACTTC.

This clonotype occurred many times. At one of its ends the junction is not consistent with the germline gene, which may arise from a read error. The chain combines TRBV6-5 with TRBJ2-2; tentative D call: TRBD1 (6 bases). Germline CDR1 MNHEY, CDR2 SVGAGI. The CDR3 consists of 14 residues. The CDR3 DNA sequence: TGTGCCAGCTCAGGACAGTCGAACCCCGGGGAGCTGTTTTTT. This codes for CASSGQSNPGELFF.

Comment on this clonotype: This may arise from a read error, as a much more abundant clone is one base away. The CDR3 sequence: CASKLGGLNTEASF. The CDR3 nucleotides are TGTGCCAGCAAGCTGGGGGGATTGAACACTGAAGCTTCCTTT. The rearrangement links TRBV12-3 or TRBV12-4 to TRBJ1-1, with D tentatively TRBD1 (5 bases). The CDR3 loop spans 14 amino acids.

The CDR3 region is CASSRLGGAAFF. The CDR3 nucleotides read TGTGCCAGCAGCCGGTTGGGGGGGGCGGCTTTCTTT. The chain joins TRBV5-6 to TRBJ1-1; D is perhaps TRBD1 (6 bases). CDR1 is SGHDT, CDR2 YYEEEE, per germline. Trimming pared 4 bases from V and 11 bases from J, leaving 15 bases between. The CDR3 length is 12 residues.

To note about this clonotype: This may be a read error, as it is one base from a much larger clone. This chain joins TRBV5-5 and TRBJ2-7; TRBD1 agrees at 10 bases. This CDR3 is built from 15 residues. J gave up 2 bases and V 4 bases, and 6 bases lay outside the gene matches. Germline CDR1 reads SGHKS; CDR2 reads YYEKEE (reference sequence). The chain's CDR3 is CASSPTGTGAYEQYF. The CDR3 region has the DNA TGTGCCAGCAGCCCCACCGGGACAGGGGCCTACGAGCAGTACTTC.

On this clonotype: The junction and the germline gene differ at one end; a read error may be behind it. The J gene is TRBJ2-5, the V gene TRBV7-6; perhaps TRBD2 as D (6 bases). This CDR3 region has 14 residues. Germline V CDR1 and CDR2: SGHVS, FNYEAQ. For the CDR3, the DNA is TGTGTCAGCAACTTAGAGGGAGGCCAAGAGACCCAGTACTTC. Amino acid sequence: CVSNLEGGQETQYF.

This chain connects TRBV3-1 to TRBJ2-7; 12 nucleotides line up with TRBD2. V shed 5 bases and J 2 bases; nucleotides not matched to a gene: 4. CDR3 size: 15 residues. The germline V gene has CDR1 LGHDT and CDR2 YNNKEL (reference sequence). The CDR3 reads CASSLTSGRPYEQYF. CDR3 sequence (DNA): TGTGCCAGCAGCTTGACTAGCGGGAGACCCTACGAGCAGTACTTC.

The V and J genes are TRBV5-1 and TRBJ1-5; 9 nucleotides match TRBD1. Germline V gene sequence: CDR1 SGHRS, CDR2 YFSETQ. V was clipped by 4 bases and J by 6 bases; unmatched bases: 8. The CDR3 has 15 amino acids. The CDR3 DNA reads TGCGCCAGCAGCCCGGGACAGGGAGGCAGTCAGCCCCAGCATTTT. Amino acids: CASSPGQGGSQPQHF.

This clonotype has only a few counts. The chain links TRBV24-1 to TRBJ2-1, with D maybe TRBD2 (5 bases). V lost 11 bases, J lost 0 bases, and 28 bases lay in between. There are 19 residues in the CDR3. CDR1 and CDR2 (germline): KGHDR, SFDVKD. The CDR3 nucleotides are TGTGCCAGCTCACCCAGACACGGAGGTTATCAAAGCTCCTACAATGAGCAGTTCTTC. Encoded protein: CASSPRHGGYQSSYNEQFF.

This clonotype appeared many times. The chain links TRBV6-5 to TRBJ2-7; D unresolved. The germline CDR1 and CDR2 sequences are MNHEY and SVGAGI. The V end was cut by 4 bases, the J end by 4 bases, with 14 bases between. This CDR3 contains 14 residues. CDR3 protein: CASSSNLRPYEQYF. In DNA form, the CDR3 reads TGTGCCAGCAGTTCGAACCTAAGGCCTTACGAGCAGTACTTC.

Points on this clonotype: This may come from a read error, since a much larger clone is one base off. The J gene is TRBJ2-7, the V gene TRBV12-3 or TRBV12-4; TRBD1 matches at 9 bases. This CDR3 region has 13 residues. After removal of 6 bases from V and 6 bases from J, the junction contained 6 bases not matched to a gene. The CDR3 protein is CASRRQGVGEQYF. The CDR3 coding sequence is TGTGCCAGCAGACGACAGGGGGTGGGCGAGCAGTACTTC.

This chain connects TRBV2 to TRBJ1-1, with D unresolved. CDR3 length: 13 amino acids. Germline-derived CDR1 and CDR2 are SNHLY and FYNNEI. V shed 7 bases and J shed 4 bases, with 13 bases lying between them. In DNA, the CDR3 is TGTGCCAGCACATGCAGGCCGAGCACTGAAGCTTTCTTT. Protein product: CASTCRPSTEAFF.

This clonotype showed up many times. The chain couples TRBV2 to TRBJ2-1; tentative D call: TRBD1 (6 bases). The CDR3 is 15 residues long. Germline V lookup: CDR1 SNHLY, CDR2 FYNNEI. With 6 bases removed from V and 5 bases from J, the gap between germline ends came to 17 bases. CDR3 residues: CASRPYRDGDNEQFF. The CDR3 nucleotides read TGTGCCAGCAGGCCCTACAGGGACGGGGACAATGAGCAGTTCTTC.

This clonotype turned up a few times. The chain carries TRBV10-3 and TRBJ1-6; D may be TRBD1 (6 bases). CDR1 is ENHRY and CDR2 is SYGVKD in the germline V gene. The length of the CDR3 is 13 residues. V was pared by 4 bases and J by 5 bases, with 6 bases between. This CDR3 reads CAISGQDNSPLHF. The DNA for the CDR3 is TGTGCCATCAGTGGACAGGATAATTCACCCCTCCACTTT.

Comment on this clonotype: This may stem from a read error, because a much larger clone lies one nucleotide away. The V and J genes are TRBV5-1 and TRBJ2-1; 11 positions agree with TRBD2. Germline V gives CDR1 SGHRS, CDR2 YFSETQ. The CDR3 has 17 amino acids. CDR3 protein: CASSLPVTSGSTNEQLF. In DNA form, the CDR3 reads TGCGCCAGCAGCCTACCAGTAACTAGCGGGAGTACTAATGAGCAGCTCTTC.

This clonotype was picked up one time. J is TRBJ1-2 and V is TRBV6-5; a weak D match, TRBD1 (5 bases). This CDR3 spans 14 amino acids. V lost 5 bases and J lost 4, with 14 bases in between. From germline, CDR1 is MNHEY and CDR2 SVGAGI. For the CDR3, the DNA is TGTGCCAGCAGTCCCCCATCGGGGGGCTATGGCTACACCTTC. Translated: CASSPPSGGYGYTF.

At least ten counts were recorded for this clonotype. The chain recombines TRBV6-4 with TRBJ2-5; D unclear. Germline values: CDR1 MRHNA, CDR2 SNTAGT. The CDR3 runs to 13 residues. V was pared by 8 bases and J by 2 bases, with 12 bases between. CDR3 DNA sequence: TGTGCCAGCCCCCCCGCACGGCAAGAGACCCAGTACTTC. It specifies CASPPARQETQYF.

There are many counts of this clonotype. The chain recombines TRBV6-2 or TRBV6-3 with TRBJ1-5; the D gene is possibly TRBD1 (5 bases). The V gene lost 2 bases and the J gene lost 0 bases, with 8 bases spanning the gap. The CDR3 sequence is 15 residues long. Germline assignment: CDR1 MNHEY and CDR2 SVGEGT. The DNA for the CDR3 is TGTGCCAGCAGTTACGGGGCCAGTAGCAATCAGCCCCAGCATTTT. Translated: CASSYGASSNQPQHF.

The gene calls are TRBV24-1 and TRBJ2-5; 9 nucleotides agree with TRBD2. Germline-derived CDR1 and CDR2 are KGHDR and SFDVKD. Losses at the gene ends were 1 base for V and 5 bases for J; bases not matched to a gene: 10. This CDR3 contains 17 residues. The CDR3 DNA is TGTGCCACCAGTGATTTTGGGGAATGGGGACTAGCTGAGACCCAGTACTTC. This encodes CATSDFGEWGLAETQYF.

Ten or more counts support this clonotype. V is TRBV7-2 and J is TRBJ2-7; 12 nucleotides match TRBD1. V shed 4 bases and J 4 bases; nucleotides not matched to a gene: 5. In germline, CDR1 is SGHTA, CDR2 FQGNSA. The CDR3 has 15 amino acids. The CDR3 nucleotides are TGTGCCAGCAGCTGGGGACAGGGGGCTTTATACGAGCAGTACTTC. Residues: CASSWGQGALYEQYF. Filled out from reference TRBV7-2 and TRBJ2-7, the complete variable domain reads GAGVSQSPSNKVTEKGKDVELRCDPISGHTALYWYRQSLGQGLEFLIYFQGNSAPDKSGLPSDRFSAERTGGSVSTLTIQRTQQEDSAVYLCASSWGQGALYEQYFGPGTRLTVT.

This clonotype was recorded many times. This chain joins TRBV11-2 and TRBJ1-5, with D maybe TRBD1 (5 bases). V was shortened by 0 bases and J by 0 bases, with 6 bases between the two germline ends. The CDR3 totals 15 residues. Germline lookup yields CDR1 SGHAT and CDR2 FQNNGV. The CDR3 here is CASSLDGTSNQPQHF. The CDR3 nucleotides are TGTGCCAGCAGCTTAGATGGGACTAGCAATCAGCCCCAGCATTTT. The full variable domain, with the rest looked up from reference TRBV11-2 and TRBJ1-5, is EAGVAQSPRYKIIEKRQSVAFWCNPISGHATLYWYQQILGQGPKLLIQFQNNGVVDDSQLPKDRFSAERLKGVDSTLKIQPAKLEDSAVYLCASSLDGTSNQPQHFGDGTRLSIL.

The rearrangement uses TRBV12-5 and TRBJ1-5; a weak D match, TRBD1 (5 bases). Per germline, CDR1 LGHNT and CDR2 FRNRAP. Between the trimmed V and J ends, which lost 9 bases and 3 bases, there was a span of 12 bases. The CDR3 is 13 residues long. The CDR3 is CASSQQANQPQHF. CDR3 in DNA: TGTGCTAGCAGTCAACAGGCCAATCAGCCCCAGCATTTT.

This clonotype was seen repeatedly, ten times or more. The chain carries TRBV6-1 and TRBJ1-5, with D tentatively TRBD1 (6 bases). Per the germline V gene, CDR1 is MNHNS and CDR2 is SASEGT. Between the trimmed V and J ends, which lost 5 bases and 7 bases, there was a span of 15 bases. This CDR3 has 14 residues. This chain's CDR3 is CASSPRGGGQPQHF. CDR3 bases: TGTGCCAGCAGTCCGAGGGGGGGAGGGCAGCCCCAGCATTTT.

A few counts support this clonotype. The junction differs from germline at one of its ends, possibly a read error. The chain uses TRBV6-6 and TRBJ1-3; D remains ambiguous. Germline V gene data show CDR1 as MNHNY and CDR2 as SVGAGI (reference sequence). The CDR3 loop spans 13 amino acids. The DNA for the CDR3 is TGTGCCAGCACCAACAGCGGTGGAACCACCATATATTTT. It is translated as CASTNSGGTTIYF.

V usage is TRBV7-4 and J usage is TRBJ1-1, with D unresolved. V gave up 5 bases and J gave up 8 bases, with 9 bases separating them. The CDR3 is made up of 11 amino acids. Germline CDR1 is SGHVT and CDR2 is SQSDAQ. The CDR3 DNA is TGTGCCAGCAGCCTCTCTGGGGAAGCTTTCTTT. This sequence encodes CASSLSGEAFF. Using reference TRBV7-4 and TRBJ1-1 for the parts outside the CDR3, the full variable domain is GAGVSQSPRYKVAKRGRDVALRCDSISGHVTLYWYRQTLGQGSEVLTYSQSDAQRDKSGRPSGRFSAERPERSVSTLKIQRTEQGDSAVYLCASSLSGEAFFGQGTRLTVV.

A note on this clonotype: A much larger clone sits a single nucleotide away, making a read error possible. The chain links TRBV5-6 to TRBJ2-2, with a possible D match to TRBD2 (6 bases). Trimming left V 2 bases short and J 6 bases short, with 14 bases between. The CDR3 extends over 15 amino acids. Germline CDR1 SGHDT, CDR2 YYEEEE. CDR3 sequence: CASSFGGTRAGELFF. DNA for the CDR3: TGTGCCAGCAGCTTTGGAGGGACCAGGGCCGGGGAGCTGTTTTTT.

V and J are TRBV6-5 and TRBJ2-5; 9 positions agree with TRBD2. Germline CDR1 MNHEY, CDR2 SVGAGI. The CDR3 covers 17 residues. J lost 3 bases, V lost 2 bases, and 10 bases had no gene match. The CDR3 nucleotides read TGTGCCAGCAGTTACGAGGTAGGGGTAGCGGGAGAAGAGACCCAGTACTTC. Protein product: CASSYEVGVAGEETQYF.

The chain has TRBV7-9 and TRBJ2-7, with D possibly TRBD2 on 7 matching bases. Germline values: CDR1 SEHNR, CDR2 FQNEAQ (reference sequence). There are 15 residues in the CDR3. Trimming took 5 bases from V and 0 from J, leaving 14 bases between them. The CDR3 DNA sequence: TGTGCCAGCAGCCCCCGGGGGGCGGGCTCCTACGAGCAGTACTTC. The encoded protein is CASSPRGAGSYEQYF.

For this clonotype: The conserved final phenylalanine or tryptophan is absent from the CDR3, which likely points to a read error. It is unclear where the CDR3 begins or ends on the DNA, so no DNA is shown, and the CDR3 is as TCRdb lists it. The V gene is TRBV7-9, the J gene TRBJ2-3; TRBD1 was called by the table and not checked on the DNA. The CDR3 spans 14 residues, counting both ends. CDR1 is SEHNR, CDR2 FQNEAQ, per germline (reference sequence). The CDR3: CAAVPAGATDTLYL.

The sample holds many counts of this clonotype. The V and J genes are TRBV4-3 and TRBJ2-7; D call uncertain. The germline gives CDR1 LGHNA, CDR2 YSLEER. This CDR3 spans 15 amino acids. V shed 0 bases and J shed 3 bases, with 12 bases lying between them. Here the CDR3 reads CASSQEFDLSYEQYF. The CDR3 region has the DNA TGCGCCAGCAGCCAAGAGTTTGACCTAAGCTACGAGCAGTACTTC.

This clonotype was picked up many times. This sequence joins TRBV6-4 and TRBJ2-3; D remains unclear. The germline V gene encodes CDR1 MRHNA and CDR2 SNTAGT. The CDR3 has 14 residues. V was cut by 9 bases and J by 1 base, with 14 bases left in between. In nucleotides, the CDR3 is TGTGCCAGTTCGACGGACGCCCGCACAGATACGCAGTATTTT. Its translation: CASSTDARTDTQYF.

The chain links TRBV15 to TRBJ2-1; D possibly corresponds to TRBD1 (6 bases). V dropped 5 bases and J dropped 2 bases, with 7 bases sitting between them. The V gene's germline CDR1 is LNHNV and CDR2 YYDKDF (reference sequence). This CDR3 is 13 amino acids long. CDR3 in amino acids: CATSGGAYNEQFF. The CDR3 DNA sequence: TGTGCCACCAGCGGGGGCGCCTACAATGAGCAGTTCTTC.